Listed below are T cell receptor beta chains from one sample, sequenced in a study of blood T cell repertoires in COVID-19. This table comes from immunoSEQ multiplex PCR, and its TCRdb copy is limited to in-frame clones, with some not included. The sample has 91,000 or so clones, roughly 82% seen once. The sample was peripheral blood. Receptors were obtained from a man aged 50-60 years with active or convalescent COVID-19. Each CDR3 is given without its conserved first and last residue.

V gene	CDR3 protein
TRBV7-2	ASSPISMNTEAF
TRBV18	ASSPPTAYEQY
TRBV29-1	SGTPRGAINNEQF
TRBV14	ASSQDPGGSYNEQF
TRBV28	ASSLEGELQH
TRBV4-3	ASSQDLRGGETQY
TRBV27	ASRASGSLGGENEQF
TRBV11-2	ASRETGLNYGYT
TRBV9	ASSVGPSSYEQY
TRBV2	ASSAVTYNSPLH
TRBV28	ASSSRGTGSYEQY
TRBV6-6	ASSYQWGGPDEQF
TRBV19	ATSDGWVQH
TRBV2	ASTPDRGEEQY
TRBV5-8	ASSLQGTNEKLF
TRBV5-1	ASSLTGGIETQY
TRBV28	ASSRVALPLF
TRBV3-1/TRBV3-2	ASSPTSGGGYEQF
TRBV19	ASSMQGNQPQH
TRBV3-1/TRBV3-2	ASSQITGSGNTIY
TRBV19	ASSIDLQREQY